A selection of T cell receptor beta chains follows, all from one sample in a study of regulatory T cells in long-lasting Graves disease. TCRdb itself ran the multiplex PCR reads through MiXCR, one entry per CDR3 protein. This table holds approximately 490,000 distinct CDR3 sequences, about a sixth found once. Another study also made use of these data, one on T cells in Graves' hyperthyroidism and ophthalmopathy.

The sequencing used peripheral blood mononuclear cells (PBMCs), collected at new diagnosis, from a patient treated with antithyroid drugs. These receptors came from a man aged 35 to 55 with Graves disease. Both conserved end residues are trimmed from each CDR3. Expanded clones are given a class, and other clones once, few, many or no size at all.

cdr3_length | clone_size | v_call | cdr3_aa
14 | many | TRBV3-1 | ASSQDPGGLGNEQF
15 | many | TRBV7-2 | ASSPGQGWGSDNEQF
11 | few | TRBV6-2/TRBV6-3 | ASSEGDAYEQY
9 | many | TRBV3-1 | ASSQVGEQY
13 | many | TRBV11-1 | ASRRTGGLGETQY
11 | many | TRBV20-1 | SARTGPYNEQF
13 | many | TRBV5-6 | ASSDWAQGTDTQY
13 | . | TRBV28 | ASSLAPTGGRGYT
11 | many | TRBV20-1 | SARTSGRYEQF
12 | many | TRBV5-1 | ASSLEGRRNIQY
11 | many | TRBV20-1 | SAVRDRGKTQY
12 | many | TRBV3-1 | ASSPGGASYEQY
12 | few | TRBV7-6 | ASSLNQEAYEQY
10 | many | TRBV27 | ASSLPWGEQF
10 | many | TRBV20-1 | SAEDAGTEAF
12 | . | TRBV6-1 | ASSPTGGFYEQY
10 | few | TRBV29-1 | SVSGGGETQY
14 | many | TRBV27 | ASSRASGRASYEQY
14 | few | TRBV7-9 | ASSPRTGVYHYGYT
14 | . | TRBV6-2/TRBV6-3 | ASSERQGVRNQPQH
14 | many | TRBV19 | ASSIPRGAYTGELF
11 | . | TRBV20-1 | SARSTKNYGYT
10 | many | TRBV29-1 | SVGGMNTEAF
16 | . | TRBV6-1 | ASPEGTSGRAYYNEQF